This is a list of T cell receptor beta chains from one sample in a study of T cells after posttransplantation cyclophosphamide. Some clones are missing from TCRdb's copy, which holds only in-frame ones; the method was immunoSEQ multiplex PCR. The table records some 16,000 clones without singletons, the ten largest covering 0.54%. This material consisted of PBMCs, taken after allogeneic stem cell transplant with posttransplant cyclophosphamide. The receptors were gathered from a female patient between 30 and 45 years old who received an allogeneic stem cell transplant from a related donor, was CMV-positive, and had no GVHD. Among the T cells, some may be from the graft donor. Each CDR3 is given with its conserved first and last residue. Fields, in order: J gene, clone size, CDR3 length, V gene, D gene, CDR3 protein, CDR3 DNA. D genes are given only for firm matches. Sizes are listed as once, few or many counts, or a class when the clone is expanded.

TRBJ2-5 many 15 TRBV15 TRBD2 CATSRVSGIQETQYF TGTGCCACCAGCAGAGTTAGCGGGATACAAGAGACCCAGTACTTC
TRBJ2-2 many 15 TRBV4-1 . CASSAPGRAAGELFF TGCGCCAGCAGCGCCCCCGGCAGGGCAGCCGGGGAGCTGTTTTTT
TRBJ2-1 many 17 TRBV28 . CASSLFKTGPRGNEQFF TGTGCCAGCAGTTTATTTAAGACAGGTCCGAGGGGCAATGAGCAGTTCTTC
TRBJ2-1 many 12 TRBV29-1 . CSVEGLVDEQFF TGCAGCGTTGAGGGTCTAGTTGATGAGCAGTTCTTC
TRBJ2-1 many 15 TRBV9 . CASSPRVGESNEQFF TGTGCCAGCAGTCCCCGGGTAGGAGAGTCCAATGAGCAGTTCTTC
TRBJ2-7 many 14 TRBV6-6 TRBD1 CASRPGQRIYEQYF TGTGCCAGCAGACCGGGACAGCGGATTTACGAGCAGTACTTC
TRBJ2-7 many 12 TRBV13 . CASSGDRNEQYF TGTGCCAGCAGCGGAGACAGGAACGAGCAGTACTTC
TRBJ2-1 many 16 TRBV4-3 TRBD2 CASSPGRSGIHNEQFF TGCGCCAGCAGCCCAGGCAGAAGCGGGATCCACAATGAGCAGTTCTTC
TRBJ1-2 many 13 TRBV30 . CAWSLIGGSGYTF TGTGCCTGGAGTCTTATAGGAGGGTCTGGCTACACCTTC
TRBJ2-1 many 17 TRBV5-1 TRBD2 CASSAGTSGSPYNEQFF TGCGCCAGCAGCGCCGGGACTAGCGGGAGCCCCTACAATGAGCAGTTCTTC
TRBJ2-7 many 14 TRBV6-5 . CASSFRDWRYEQYF TGTGCCAGCAGTTTCCGGGACTGGAGGTACGAGCAGTACTTC
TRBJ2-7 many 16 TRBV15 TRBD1 CATSVLPDRYSYEQYF TGTGCCACCAGCGTCCTTCCGGACAGGTACTCCTACGAGCAGTACTTC
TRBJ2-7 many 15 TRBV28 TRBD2 CASISQREPHYEQYF TGTGCCAGCATAAGCCAGCGGGAGCCCCACTACGAGCAGTACTTC
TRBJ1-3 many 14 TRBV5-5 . CASSLAGYGNTIYF TGTGCCAGCAGCTTGGCAGGTTATGGAAACACCATATATTTT
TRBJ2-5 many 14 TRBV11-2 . CASSLGTVQETQYF TGTGCCAGCAGCTTAGGGACAGTTCAAGAGACCCAGTACTTC
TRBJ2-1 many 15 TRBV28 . CASSLGLASYNEQFF TGTGCCAGCAGTTTAGGGTTAGCGTCTTACAATGAGCAGTTCTTC
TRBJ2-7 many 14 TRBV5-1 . CASSWDTSSYEQYF TGCGCCAGCAGCTGGGACACGAGCTCCTACGAGCAGTACTTC
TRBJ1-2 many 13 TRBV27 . CASSLGGNYGYTF TGTGCCAGCAGCCTAGGGGGAAACTATGGCTACACCTTC
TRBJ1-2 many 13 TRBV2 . CASSEEGDYGYTF TGTGCCAGCAGTGAAGAGGGAGACTATGGCTACACCTTC
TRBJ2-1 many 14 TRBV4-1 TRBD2 CASWGGPPHNEQFF TGCGCCAGCTGGGGAGGGCCGCCCCACAATGAGCAGTTCTTC
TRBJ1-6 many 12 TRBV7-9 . CASSLEEPPLHF TGTGCCAGCAGCTTAGAGGAGCCTCCCCTCCACTTT
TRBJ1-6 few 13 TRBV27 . CASSYRNNSPLHF TGTGCCAGCAGTTACAGAAATAATTCACCCCTCCACTTT
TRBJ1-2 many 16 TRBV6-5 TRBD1 CASSYSGAGGFYGYTF TGTGCCAGCAGTTACTCAGGGGCAGGGGGCTTCTATGGCTACACCTTC
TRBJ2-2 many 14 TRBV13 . CASSSTRGTGELFF TGTGCCAGCAGCTCAACCCGCGGCACCGGGGAGCTGTTTTTT
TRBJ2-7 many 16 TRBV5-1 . CASSQAGGASSYEQYF TGCGCCAGCAGCCAGGCTGGGGGGGCCTCCTCCTACGAGCAGTACTTC
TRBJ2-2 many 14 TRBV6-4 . CASSKEAGTGELFF TGTGCCAGCAGTAAGGAGGCGGGAACCGGGGAGCTGTTTTTT
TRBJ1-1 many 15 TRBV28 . CASSLSRGINTEAFF TGTGCCAGCAGTTTATCACGGGGAATCAACACTGAAGCTTTCTTT
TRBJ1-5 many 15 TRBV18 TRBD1 CASSEGQGSNQPQHF TGTGCCAGCTCAGAGGGACAGGGTAGCAATCAGCCCCAGCATTTT
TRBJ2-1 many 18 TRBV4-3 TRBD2 CASSQDLTGLAAYNEQFF TGCGCCAGCAGCCAAGATCTTACCGGACTAGCAGCCTACAATGAGCAGTTCTTC
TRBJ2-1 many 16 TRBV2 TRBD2 CASRIGLAGAYTEQFF TGTGCCAGCAGAATCGGGCTAGCGGGAGCCTACACTGAGCAGTTCTTC
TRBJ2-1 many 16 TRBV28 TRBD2 CASSSLAGGPYNEQFF TGTGCCAGCAGTTCACTAGCGGGAGGGCCCTACAATGAGCAGTTCTTC
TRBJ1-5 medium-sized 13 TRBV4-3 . CASSQDRNQPQHF TGCGCCAGCAGCCAAGACAGAAATCAGCCCCAGCATTTT
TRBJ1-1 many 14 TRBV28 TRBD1 CASSSRQGNTEAFF TGTGCCAGCAGTTCCCGACAGGGCAACACTGAAGCTTTCTTT
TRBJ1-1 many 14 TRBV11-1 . CASSLVGLNTEAFF TGTGCCAGCAGCTTAGTCGGGTTGAACACTGAAGCTTTCTTT
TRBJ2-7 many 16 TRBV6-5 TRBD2 CASSYGTSGRGGEQYF TGTGCCAGCAGTTATGGCACTAGCGGGAGAGGAGGCGAGCAGTACTTC
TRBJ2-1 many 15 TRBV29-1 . CSVEDPSGTYNEQFF TGCAGCGTTGAAGATCCCAGCGGAACATACAATGAGCAGTTCTTC